A single sample gave rise to the 19 T cell receptor beta chains below, sequenced in a study of blood T cell repertoires in COVID-19. The method was immunoSEQ multiplex PCR; TCRdb's version includes in-frame clones alone and lacks a portion of them. Of roughly 180,000 clones listed, around 89% were seen once; the top ten hold more than 3.5%. What was sequenced was peripheral blood. Every receptor here comes from a woman between 25 and 40 years old with acute or convalescent COVID-19.

This chain links TRBV2 with TRBJ2-1; TRBD2 is a possible D gene (5 bases). CDR3 length: 13 residues. Germline V lookup: CDR1 SNHLY, CDR2 FYNNEI. Between the trimmed V and J ends, which lost 6 bases and 8 bases, there was a span of 14 bases. CDR3 amino acids: CASSQLGPYEQFF. As DNA, the CDR3 is TGTGCCAGCAGCCAACTAGGCCCCTATGAGCAGTTCTTC.

This chain joins TRBV5-1 and TRBJ1-2; 11 bases are shared with TRBD1. The ends lost 4 bases at V and 4 bases at J; junction bases unmatched: 6. This CDR3 is 15 amino acids long. Germline loops: CDR1 SGHRS, CDR2 YFSETQ. CDR3 residues: CASSRGDRGGYGYTF. The CDR3 DNA reads TGCGCCAGCAGCCGCGGGGACAGGGGGGGCTATGGCTACACCTTC. Full variable domain (remainder filled in from reference TRBV5-1 and TRBJ1-2): KAGVTQTPRYLIKTRGQQVTLSCSPISGHRSVSWYQQTPGQGLQFLFEYFSETQRNKGNFPGRFSGRQFSNSRSEMNVSTLELGDSALYLCASSRGDRGGYGYTFGSGTRLTVV.

This chain links TRBV9 with TRBJ2-7; no clear D. Germline V CDR1 and CDR2: SGDLS, YYNGEE. The CDR3 has 13 amino acids. V dropped 1 base and J dropped 6 bases, with 11 bases sitting between them. CDR3: CASSVSPMVEQYF. The DNA of the CDR3 is TGTGCCAGCAGCGTATCCCCTATGGTCGAGCAGTACTTC.

The chain combines TRBV3-1 (or the pseudogene TRBV3-2) with TRBJ2-1; 13 nucleotides align to TRBD2. CDR1 LGHDT and CDR2 YNNKEL come from the germline V gene (reference sequence). J gave up 4 bases and V 1 base, and 4 bases lay outside the gene matches. CDR3 size: 17 residues. The CDR3 nucleotides read TGTGCCAGCAGCCAAGCTTGGACTAGCGGGAGTTACAATGAGCAGTTCTTC. Its translation: CASSQAWTSGSYNEQFF.

This chain uses TRBV11-3 with TRBJ1-3; possibly TRBD1 for D (6 bases). Germline CDR1 and CDR2: SGHNT and YENEEA. The V end was cut by 2 bases, the J end by 10 bases, with 12 bases between. CDR3 length: 13 amino acids. The chain's CDR3 is CASSLWEGETIYF. The CDR3 nucleotides are TGTGCCAGCAGCTTATGGGAGGGGGAGACCATATATTTT.

The rearrangement links TRBV5-1 to TRBJ1-5; tentatively, D is TRBD1 (5 bases). The CDR3 spans 13 residues. Germline V gene lookup returns CDR1 SGHRS and CDR2 YFSETQ. Trimming took off 4 bases at V and 3 bases at J, with 8 bases between the two ends. CDR3 protein: CASSRDFNQPQHF. The CDR3 bases are TGCGCCAGCAGCAGGGACTTCAATCAGCCCCAGCATTTT.

At least ten counts were recorded for this clone. CDR3 amino acids: CASGFDRSDGTEAFF. CDR3 DNA sequence: TGTGCTAGTGGTTTCGACAGGTCAGATGGCACTGAAGCTTTCTTT. The V call is TRBV12-5, the J call TRBJ1-1, with D maybe TRBD1 (6 bases). Germline values: CDR1 LGHNT, CDR2 FRNRAP. Trimming removed 3 bases from V and 4 bases from J, with 15 bases in between. The CDR3 consists of 15 residues.

This clone came up a few times. The V call is TRBV5-1, the J call TRBJ2-3; D unresolved. Trimming stripped 4 bases from V and 3 bases from J, with 3 bases between. CDR3 length: 11 amino acids. From germline, CDR1 is SGHRS and CDR2 YFSETQ. Here the CDR3 DNA reads TGCGCCAGCAGCGAGACAGATACGCAGTATTTT. Translated: CASSETDTQYF.

The J gene is TRBJ2-2, the V gene TRBV5-1; 10 bases map to TRBD2. This CDR3 has 17 amino acids. The germline V gene has CDR1 SGHRS and CDR2 YFSETQ. V dropped 4 bases and J dropped 5; count of bases not matched to a gene: 11. The CDR3 reads CASSRLAGADLTGELFF. CDR3 nucleotides: TGCGCCAGCAGCCGGCTAGCGGGAGCTGATTTAACCGGGGAGCTGTTTTTT. The complete variable domain, with remaining parts taken from reference TRBV5-1 and TRBJ2-2, reads KAGVTQTPRYLIKTRGQQVTLSCSPISGHRSVSWYQQTPGQGLQFLFEYFSETQRNKGNFPGRFSGRQFSNSRSEMNVSTLELGDSALYLCASSRLAGADLTGELFFGEGSRLTVL.

J is TRBJ2-7 and V is TRBV7-2; 7 bases are shared with TRBD2. There are 14 residues in the CDR3. Germline V gene data show CDR1 as SGHTA and CDR2 as FQGNSA. The ends lost 0 bases at V and 3 bases at J; junction bases unmatched: 2. The CDR3 DNA reads TGTGCCAGCAGCTTAGCCGGGACTAACTACGAGCAGTACTTC. Its translation: CASSLAGTNYEQYF.

The rearrangement links TRBV6-1 to TRBJ2-7, with 8 positions matching TRBD2. The CDR3 is made up of 16 amino acids. In germline, CDR1 is MNHNS, CDR2 SASEGT. V was clipped by 2 bases and J by 3 bases; unmatched bases: 9. The CDR3: CASSEIGVGGGYEQYF. CDR3 sequence (DNA): TGTGCCAGCAGTGAAATCGGCGTCGGGGGGGGCTACGAGCAGTACTTC.

The chain joins TRBV28 to TRBJ1-2; no reliable D call. The CDR3 loop spans 14 amino acids. The V and J ends lost 6 bases and 4 bases respectively, with 15 bases between them. Germline V lookup: CDR1 MDHEN, CDR2 SYDVKM. CDR3 bases: TGTGCCAGCAGCGACAACCGCTCTTCCTATGGCTACACCTTC. This encodes CASSDNRSSYGYTF.

The rearrangement uses TRBV9 and TRBJ1-2; a possible D gene is TRBD1 (6 bases). Deletions cut 3 bases from V and 4 bases from J, with 16 bases between. Germline V gives CDR1 SGDLS, CDR2 YYNGEE. The CDR3 runs to 15 residues. The CDR3: CASSASSGGTYGYTF. CDR3 sequence (DNA): TGTGCCAGCAGCGCCTCAAGCGGGGGCACCTATGGCTACACCTTC.

The rearrangement uses TRBV27 and TRBJ2-2, with D tentatively TRBD1 (6 bases). CDR1 is MNHEY and CDR2 is SMNVEV in the germline V gene (reference sequence). The CDR3 loop spans 14 amino acids. With 6 bases removed from V and 5 bases from J, the gap between germline ends came to 13 bases. The CDR3 reads CASRQGRETGELFF. DNA of the CDR3: TGTGCCAGCAGACAGGGTCGAGAGACCGGGGAGCTGTTTTTT.

This sequence joins TRBV27 and TRBJ1-5; D unclear. The V and J ends lost 0 bases and 5 bases respectively, with 8 bases between them. The CDR3 has 14 amino acids. Per germline, CDR1 MNHEY and CDR2 SMNVEV (reference sequence). The CDR3 reads CASSLSSRYQPQHF. DNA of the CDR3: TGTGCCAGCAGTTTATCGTCCAGGTATCAGCCCCAGCATTTT.

The CDR3 is CASSLTANYGYTF. The CDR3, as DNA: TGTGCCAGCAGCTTGACTGCTAACTATGGCTACACCTTC. The chain uses TRBV5-4 and TRBJ1-2; the D is unclear. Trimming pared 1 base from V and 0 bases from J, leaving 4 bases between. This CDR3 spans 13 amino acids. CDR1 SGHNT and CDR2 YYREEE come from the germline V gene (reference sequence). Full variable domain (missing parts from reference TRBV5-4 and TRBJ1-2): ETGVTQSPTHLIKTRGQQVTLRCSSQSGHNTVSWYQQALGQGPQFIFQYYREEENGRGNFPPRFSGLQFPNYSSELNVNALELDDSALYLCASSLTANYGYTFGSGTRLTVV.

This clone came up a few times. The chain has TRBV19 and TRBJ1-5; no clear D. CDR3 length: 10 amino acids. The germline V gene has CDR1 LNHDA and CDR2 SQIVND (reference sequence). Between the trimmed V and J ends, which lost 9 bases and 3 bases, there was a span of 3 bases. The CDR3 DNA reads TGTGCCAGCATCAATCAGCCCCAGCATTTT. This codes for CASINQPQHF.

This clone was detected once. The chain links TRBV7-6 to TRBJ2-2, with TRBD2 matching 7 bases. The J segment lost 5 bases and the V segment lost 0 bases, leaving 9 bases of the junction unmatched. This CDR3 is 17 amino acids long. Germline-derived CDR1 and CDR2 are SGHVS and FNYEAQ. CDR3 amino acids: CASSLARGGRFTGELFF. The CDR3 DNA is TGTGCCAGCAGCTTAGCGCGGGGCGGGAGATTTACCGGGGAGCTGTTTTTT.

This chain joins TRBV10-3 and TRBJ2-5; D gene ambiguous. Germline CDR1 is ENHRY and CDR2 is SYGVKD. V was cut by 10 bases and J by 5 bases, with 11 bases left in between. The CDR3 sequence is 11 residues long. As DNA, the CDR3 is TGTGCCAGCGGCCCCAGCGAGACCCAGTACTTC. Translating gives CASGPSETQYF.